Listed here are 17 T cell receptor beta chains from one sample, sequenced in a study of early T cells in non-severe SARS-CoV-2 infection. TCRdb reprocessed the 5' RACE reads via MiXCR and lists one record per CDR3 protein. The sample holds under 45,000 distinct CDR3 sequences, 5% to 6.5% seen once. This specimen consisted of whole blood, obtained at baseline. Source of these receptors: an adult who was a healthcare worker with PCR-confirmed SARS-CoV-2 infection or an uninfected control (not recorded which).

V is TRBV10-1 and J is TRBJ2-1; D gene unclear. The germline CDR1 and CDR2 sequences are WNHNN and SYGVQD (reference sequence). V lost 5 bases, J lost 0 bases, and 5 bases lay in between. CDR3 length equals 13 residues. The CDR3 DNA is TGCGCCAGCAGTCGCGGCTCCTACAATGAGCAGTTCTTC. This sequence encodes CASSRGSYNEQFF.

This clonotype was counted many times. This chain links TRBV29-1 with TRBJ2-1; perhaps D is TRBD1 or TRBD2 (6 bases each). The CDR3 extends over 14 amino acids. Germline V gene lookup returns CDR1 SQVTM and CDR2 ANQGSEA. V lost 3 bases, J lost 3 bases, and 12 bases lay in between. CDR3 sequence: CSVEGRGDYNEQFF. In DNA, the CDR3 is TGCAGCGTTGAGGGAAGGGGGGACTACAATGAGCAGTTCTTC.

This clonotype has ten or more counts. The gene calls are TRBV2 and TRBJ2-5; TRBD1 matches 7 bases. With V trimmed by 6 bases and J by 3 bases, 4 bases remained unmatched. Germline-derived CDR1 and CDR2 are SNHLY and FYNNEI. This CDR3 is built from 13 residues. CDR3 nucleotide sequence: TGTGCCAGCAGGGCCAGGGGGAAAGAGACCCAGTACTTC. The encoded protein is CASRARGKETQYF.

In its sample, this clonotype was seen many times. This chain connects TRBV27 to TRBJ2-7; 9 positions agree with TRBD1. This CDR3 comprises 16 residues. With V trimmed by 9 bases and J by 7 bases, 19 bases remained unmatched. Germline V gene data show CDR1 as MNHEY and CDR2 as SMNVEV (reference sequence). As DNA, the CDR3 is TGTGCCAGTAAGAGGTATGGAGGGACAGGGAGAGGGGAGCAGTACTTC. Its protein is CASKRYGGTGRGEQYF.

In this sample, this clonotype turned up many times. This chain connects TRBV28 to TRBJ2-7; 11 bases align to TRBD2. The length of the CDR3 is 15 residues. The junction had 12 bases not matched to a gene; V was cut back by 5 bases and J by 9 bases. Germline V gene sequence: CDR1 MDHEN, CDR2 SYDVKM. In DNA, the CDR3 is TGTGCCAGCAGTCCCCAACTAGCGGGAGAACTCGCGCAGTACTTC. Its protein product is CASSPQLAGELAQYF.

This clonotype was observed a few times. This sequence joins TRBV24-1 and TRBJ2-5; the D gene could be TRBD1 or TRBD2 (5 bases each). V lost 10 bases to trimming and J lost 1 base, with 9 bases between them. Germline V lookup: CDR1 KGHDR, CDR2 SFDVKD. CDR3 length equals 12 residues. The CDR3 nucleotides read TGTGCCACGCCCGGGACCCAAGAGACCCAGTACTTC. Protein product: CATPGTQETQYF.

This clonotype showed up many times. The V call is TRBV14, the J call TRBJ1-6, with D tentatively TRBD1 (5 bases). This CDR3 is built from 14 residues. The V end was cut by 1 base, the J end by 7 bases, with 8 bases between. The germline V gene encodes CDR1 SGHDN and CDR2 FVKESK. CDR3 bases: TGTGCCAGCAGCCAAGTCGAGGGGAATTCACCCCTCCACTTT. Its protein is CASSQVEGNSPLHF.

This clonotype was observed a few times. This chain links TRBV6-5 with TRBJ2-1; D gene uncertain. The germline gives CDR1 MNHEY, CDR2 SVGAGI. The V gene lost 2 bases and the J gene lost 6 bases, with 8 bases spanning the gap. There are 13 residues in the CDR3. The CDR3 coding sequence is TGTGCCAGCAGTTACCTCCCGTCCAATGAGCAGTTCTTC. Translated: CASSYLPSNEQFF.

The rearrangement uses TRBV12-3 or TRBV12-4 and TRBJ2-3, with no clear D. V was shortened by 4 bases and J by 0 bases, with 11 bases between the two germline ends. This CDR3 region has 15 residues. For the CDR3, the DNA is TGTGCCAGCAGTTGGAAAGGATCTAGCACAGATACGCAGTATTTT. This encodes CASSWKGSSTDTQYF.

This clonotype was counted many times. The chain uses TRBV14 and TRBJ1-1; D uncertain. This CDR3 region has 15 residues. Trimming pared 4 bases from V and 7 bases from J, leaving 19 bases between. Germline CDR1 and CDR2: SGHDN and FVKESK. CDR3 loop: CASSPPGAASFEAFF. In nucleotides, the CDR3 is TGTGCCAGCAGCCCGCCGGGTGCGGCATCATTTGAAGCTTTCTTT.

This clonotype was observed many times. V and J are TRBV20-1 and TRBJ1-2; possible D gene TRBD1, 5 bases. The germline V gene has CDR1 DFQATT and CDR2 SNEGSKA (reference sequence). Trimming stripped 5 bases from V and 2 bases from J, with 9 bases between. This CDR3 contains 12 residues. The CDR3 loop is CSADDRNYGYTF. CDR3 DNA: TGCAGTGCTGATGACAGAAACTATGGCTACACCTTC.

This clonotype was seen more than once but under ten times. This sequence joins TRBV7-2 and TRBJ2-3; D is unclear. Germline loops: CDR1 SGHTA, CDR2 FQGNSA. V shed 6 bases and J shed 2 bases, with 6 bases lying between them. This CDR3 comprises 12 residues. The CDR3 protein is CASSSLTDTQYF. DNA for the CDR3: TGTGCCAGCAGTAGCCTCACAGATACGCAGTATTTT.

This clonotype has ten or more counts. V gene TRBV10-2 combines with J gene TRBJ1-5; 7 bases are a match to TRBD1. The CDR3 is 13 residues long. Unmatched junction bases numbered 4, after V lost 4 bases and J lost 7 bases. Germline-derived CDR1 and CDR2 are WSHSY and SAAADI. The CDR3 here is CASSAGQRQPQHF. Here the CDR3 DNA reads TGCGCCAGCAGTGCGGGACAGCGGCAGCCCCAGCATTTT.

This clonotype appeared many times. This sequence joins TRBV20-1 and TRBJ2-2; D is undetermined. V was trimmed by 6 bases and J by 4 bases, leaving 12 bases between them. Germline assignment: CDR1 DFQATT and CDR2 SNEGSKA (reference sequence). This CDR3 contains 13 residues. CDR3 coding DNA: TGCAGTGCCAATGACAAGACCACCGGGGAGCTGTTTTTT. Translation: CSANDKTTGELFF.

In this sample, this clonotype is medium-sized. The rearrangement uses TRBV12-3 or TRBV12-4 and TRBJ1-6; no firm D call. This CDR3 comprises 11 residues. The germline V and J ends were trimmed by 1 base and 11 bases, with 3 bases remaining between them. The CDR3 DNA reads TGTGCCAGCAGTTTAGGTACACCCCTCCACTTT. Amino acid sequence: CASSLGTPLHF.

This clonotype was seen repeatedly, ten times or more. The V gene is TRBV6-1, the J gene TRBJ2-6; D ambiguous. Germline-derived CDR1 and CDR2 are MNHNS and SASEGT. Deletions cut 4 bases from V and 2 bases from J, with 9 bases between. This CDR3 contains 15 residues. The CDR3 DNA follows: TGTGCCAGCAGTGGGCAGCGAACTGGGGCCAACGTCCTGACTTTC. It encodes CASSGQRTGANVLTF.

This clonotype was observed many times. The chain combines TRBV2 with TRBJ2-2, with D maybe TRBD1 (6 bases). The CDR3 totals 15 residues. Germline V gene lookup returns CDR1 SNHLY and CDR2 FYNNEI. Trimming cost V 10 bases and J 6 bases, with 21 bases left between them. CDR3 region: CATRTGLDFAGELFF. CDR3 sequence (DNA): TGTGCCACCAGAACAGGGTTGGATTTCGCCGGGGAGCTGTTTTTT. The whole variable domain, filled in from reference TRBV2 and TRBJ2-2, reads EPEVTQTPSHQVTQMGQEVILRCVPISNHLYFYWYRQILGQKVEFLVSFYNNEISEKSEIFDDQFSVERPDGSNFTLKIRSTKLEDSAMYFCATRTGLDFAGELFFGEGSRLTVL.